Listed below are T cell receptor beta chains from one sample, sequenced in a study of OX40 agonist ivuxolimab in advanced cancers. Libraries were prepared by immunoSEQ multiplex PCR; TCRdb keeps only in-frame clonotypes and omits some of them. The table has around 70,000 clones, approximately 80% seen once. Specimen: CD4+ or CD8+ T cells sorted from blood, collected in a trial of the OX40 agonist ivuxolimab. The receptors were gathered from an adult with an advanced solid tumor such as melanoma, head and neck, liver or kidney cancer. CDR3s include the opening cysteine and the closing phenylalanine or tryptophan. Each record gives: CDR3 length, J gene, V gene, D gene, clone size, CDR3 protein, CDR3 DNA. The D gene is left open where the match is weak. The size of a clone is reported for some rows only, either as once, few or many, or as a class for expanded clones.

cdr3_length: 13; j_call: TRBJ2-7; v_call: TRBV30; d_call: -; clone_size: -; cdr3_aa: CAWRTAWMGEQYF; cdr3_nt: TGTGCCTGGCGGACGGCCTGGATGGGCGAGCAGTACTTC
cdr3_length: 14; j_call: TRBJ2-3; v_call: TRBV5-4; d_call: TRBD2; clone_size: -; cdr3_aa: CASRRTSGTDTQYF; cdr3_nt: TGTGCCAGCAGACGGACTAGCGGCACAGATACGCAGTATTTT
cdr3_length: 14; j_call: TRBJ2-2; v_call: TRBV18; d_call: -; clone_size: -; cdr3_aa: CASSRAGNTGELFF; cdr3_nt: TGTGCCAGCTCACGGGCAGGAAACACCGGGGAGCTGTTTTTT
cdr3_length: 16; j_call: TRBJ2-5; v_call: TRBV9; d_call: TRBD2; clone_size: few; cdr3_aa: CASSPRLAGVRETQYF; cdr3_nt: TGTGCCAGCAGCCCCCGACTAGCGGGGGTTAGAGAGACCCAGTACTTC
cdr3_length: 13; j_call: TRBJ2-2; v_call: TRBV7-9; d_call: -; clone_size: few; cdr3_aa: CASSPSNTGELFF; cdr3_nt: TGTGCCAGCAGCCCTTCGAACACCGGGGAGCTGTTTTTT
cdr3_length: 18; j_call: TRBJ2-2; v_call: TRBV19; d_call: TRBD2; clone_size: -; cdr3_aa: CASSIRIRLAGVVGELFF; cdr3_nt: TGTGCCAGTAGTATTCGTATTCGGCTAGCGGGAGTTGTCGGGGAGCTGTTTTTT
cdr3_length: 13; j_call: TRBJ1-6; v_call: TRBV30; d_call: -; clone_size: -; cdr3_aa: CAWGDRGNSPLHF; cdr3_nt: TGTGCCTGGGGCGACCGGGGAAATTCACCCCTCCACTTT
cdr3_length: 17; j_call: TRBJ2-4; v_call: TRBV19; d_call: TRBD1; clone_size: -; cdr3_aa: CASSIQTGTLNTGIQYF; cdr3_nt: TGTGCCAGTAGTATACAGACAGGGACCCTCAACACCGGCATTCAGTACTTC
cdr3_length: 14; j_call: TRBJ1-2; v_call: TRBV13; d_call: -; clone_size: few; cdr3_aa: CASDIRTASYGYTF; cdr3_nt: TGTGCCAGCGATATAAGGACAGCCTCCTATGGCTACACCTTC
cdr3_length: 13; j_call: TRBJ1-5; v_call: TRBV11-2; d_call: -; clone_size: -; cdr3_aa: CASSYRESQPQHF; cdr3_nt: TGTGCCAGCAGTTACAGGGAGAGTCAGCCCCAGCATTTT
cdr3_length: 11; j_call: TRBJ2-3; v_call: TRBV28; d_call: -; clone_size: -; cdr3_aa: CASSFTVRQYF; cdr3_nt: TGTGCCAGCAGTTTTACCGTTAGACAGTATTTT
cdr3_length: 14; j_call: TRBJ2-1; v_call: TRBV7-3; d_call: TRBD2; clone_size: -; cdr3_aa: CASSLFSGRNEQFF; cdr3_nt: TGTGCCAGCAGCTTATTCAGCGGGAGGAATGAGCAGTTCTTC
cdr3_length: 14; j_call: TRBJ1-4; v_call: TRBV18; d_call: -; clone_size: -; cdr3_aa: CASSPRQTNEKLFF; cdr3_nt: TGTGCCAGCTCACCAAGACAGACTAATGAAAAACTGTTTTTT
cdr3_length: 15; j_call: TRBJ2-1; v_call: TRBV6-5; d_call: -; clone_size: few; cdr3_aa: CASRLAPGPYNEQFF; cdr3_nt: TGTGCCAGCAGACTAGCTCCGGGCCCATACAATGAGCAGTTCTTC
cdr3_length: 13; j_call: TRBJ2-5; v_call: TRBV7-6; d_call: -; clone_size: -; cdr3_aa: CASSLVGKETQYF; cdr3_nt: TGTGCCAGCAGCTTAGTAGGAAAAGAGACCCAGTACTTC
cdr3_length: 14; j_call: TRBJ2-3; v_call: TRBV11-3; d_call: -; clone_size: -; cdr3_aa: CASSLLGSTDTQYF; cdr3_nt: TGTGCCAGCAGCTTACTGGGCAGCACAGATACGCAGTATTTT
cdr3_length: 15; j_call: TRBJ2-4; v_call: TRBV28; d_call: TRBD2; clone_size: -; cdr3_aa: CASSRLAGGKNIQYF; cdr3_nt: TGTGCCAGCAGCCGTCTAGCGGGGGGAAAAAACATTCAGTACTTC
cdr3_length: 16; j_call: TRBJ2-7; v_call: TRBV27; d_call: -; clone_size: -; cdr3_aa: CASRLPLGTSSYEQYF; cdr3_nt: TGTGCCAGCAGATTACCTTTAGGCACTAGCTCCTACGAGCAGTACTTC
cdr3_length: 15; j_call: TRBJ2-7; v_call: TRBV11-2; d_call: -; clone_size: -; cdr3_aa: CASSLEGRGSYEQYF; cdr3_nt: TGTGCCAGCAGCTTAGAGGGCAGGGGCTCCTACGAGCAGTACTTC
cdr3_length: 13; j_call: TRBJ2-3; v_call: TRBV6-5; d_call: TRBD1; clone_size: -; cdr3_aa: CASARGLTDTQYF; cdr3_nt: TGTGCCAGCGCCAGGGGGCTAACAGATACGCAGTATTTT
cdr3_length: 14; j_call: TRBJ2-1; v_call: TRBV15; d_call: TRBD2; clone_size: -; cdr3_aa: CATSPASGYNEQFF; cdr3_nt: TGTGCCACCAGTCCCGCTAGCGGATACAATGAGCAGTTCTTC
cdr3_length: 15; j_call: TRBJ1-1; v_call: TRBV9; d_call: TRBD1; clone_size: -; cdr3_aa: CASSLGDRGQTEAFF; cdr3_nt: TGTGCCAGCAGCTTGGGCGACAGGGGACAGACTGAAGCTTTCTTT
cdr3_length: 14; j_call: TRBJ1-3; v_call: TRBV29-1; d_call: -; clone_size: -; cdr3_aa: CSVEDGRSGNTIYF; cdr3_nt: TGCAGCGTTGAGGACGGGAGATCTGGAAACACCATATATTTT
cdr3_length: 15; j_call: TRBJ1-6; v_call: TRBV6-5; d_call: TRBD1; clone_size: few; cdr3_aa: CASSPGQGLGSPLHF; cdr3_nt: TGTGCCAGCAGTCCAGGACAGGGTTTGGGTTCACCCCTCCACTTT
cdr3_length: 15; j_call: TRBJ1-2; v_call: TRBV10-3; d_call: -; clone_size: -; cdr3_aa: CAISEGGGGSGGYTF; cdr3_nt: TGTGCCATCAGTGAAGGAGGGGGGGGCAGCGGTGGCTACACCTTC
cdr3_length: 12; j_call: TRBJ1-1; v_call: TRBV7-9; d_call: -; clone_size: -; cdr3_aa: CASTSTKYEAFF; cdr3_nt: TGTGCCAGCACCTCCACTAAGTATGAAGCTTTCTTT
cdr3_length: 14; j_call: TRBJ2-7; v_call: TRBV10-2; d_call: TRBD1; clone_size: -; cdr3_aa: CASGNRDRDYEQYF; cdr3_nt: TGCGCCAGCGGGAACCGGGACAGGGATTACGAGCAGTACTTC
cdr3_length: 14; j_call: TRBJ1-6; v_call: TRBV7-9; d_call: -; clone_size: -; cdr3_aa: CASSSGGGNSPLHF; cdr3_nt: TGTGCCAGCAGCTCCGGGGGGGGAAATTCACCCCTCCACTTT
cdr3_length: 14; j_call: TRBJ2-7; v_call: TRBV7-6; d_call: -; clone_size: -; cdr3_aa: CASRLQFSSYEQYF; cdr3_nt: TGTGCCAGCAGATTACAGTTTAGCTCCTACGAGCAGTACTTC
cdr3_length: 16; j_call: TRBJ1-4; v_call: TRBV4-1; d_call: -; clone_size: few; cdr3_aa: CASSQRGGGFNEKLFF; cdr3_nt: TGCGCCAGCAGCCAAAGAGGGGGGGGGTTTAATGAAAAACTGTTTTTT
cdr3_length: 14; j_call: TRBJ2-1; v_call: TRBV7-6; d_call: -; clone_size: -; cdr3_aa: CASSIAGTRDEQFF; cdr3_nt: TGTGCCAGCAGCATCGCCGGTACACGGGATGAGCAGTTCTTC
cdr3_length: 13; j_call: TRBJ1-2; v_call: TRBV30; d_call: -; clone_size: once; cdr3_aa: CAWTRSVAYGYTF; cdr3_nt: TGTGCCTGGACCAGGAGCGTTGCCTATGGCTACACCTTC
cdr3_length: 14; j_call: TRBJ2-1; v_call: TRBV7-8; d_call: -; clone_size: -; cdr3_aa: CASSLVRDGNEQFF; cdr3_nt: TGTGCCAGCAGCTTAGTCAGGGATGGGAATGAGCAGTTCTTC
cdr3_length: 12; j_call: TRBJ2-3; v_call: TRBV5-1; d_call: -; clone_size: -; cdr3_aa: CASRQNENTQYF; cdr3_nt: TGCGCCAGCAGACAGAATGAAAATACGCAGTATTTT
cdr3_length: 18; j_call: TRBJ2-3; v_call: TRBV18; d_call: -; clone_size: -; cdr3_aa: CASSPLGRRATSTDTQYF; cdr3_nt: TGTGCCAGCTCACCCCTGGGGCGGAGAGCTACTAGCACAGATACGCAGTATTTT
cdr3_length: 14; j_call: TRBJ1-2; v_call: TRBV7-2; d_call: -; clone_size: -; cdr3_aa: CASSLDWTRYGYTF; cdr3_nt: TGTGCCAGCAGCTTAGACTGGACACGCTATGGCTACACCTTC
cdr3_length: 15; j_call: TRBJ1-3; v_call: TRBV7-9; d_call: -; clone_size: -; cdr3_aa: CASSPWAASGNTIYF; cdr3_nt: TGTGCCAGCAGCCCCTGGGCAGCCTCTGGAAACACCATATATTTT
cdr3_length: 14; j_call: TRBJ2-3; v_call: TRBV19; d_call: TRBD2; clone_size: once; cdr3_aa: CASSSGRAPDTQYF; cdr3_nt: TGTGCCAGTAGTAGCGGGAGGGCCCCAGATACGCAGTATTTT